One T cell receptor (beta chain) is described in this entry. Its antigen remains unknown. This specimen comes from a study of cytotoxic CD8 clonotypes in ibrutinib-treated CLL. General observations from the study: Sustained-remission and progressing patients had unequal sampling times.

After removal of 6 bases from V and 5 bases from J, the junction contained 4 bases not matched to a gene. Per germline, CDR1 SQVTM and CDR2 ANQGSEA. The CDR3 has 12 amino acids. Deep sequencing aimed at 1 in 200,000 to 1 in 1 million T cells' resolution. TCRdb's copy holds only in-frame clones and misses some; the assay was immunoSEQ multiplex PCR. The top ten hold 37% of the sample, which has about 120,000 clones, about 58% seen once. The rearrangement links TRBV29-1 to TRBJ2-5; 9 nucleotides line up with TRBD2. The sample here was PBMCs, taken after 24 months of ibrutinib treatment. The receptor's source is a human donor with chronic lymphocytic leukemia. DNA of the CDR3: TGCAGCGTGACTAGCGGTGGGGAGACCCAGTACTTC. It translates to CSVTSGGETQYF. Supplemented by reference TRBV29-1 and TRBJ2-5, the full variable domain reads SAVISQKPSRDICQRGTSLTIQCQVDSQVTMMFWYRQQPGQSLTLIATANQGSEATYESGFVIDKFPISRPNLTFSTLTVSNMSPEDSSIYLCSVTSGGETQYFGPGTRLLVL.